The source of this T cell receptor beta chain is a study of vaccination effects on CD4 cells after COVID-19. Study-wide findings and caveats: Both infection-induced and vaccine-induced clones contracted markedly at late post-vaccination timepoints. Post-vaccine spike-reactive clones in convalescents were mainly new vaccine-induced clones.

ViraFEST expansion of antigen-specific CD4+ T cells with viral peptide pools preceded sequencing. Isolation of CD4+ T cells took place after around 10 days of culture. It was between March and December 2020 that the person had a SARS-CoV-2 infection confirmed by PCR. A peptide pool from HIV-1 Nef constituted the negative control culture. Half the medium was replaced with IL-2 medium on days 3 and 7. Germline CDR1 and CDR2: SEHNR and FQNEAQ (reference sequence). The V and J ends lost 2 bases and 5 bases, in that order; junction bases with no gene match: 6. The CDR3 is 15 amino acids. Remarks on this clone: The antigen is not known.

Produced via immunoSEQ multiplex PCR; TCRdb's table is partial and in-frame only. The repertoire holds tens of thousands of clones, with 60% to 75% as singletons. This sample comprised CD4+ T cells from PBMCs cultured with HIV peptides, obtained before COVID-19 vaccination. Documented subset: HIV-1 Nef peptide pool negative control/reference culture. This TCR derives from a human donor who had a prior SARS-CoV-2 infection. This chain links TRBV7-9 with TRBJ2-1; 7 bases align to TRBD2. The CDR3 loop is CASSLWRERDNEQFF. The CDR3, as DNA: TGTGCCAGCAGCTTATGGCGGGAGCGGGACAATGAGCAGTTCTTC.